Listed here are 14 T cell receptor beta chains from one sample, sequenced in a study of T cells after yellow fever vaccination. TCRdb reanalysed the 5' RACE reads using MiXCR and keeps one entry per CDR3 protein. The table has 250,000 to 300,000 distinct CDR3 sequences, about 5.2% seen once. The starting material was CD4+ T cells sorted from PBMCs, obtained on the day of the yellow fever booster vaccination. Receptor source: a man in his late teens or twenties who received the YFV17D yellow fever vaccine.

The chain links TRBV19 to TRBJ1-6, with D perhaps TRBD1 (5 bases). V was cut by 3 bases and J by 3 bases, with 9 bases left in between. Germline lookup yields CDR1 LNHDA and CDR2 SQIVND (reference sequence). This CDR3 has 15 amino acids. CDR3 DNA: TGTGCCAGTAGTATCGGGGGATTCTATAATTCACCCCTCCACTTT. The encoded protein is CASSIGGFYNSPLHF.

In this sample, this clonotype turned up many times. The chain uses TRBV5-1 and TRBJ2-1; D gene uncertain. Trimming pared 3 bases from V and 4 bases from J, leaving 11 bases between. The CDR3 is 14 amino acids. Germline V gives CDR1 SGHRS, CDR2 YFSETQ. The CDR3 spells CASSSIKTYNEQFF. CDR3 coding DNA: TGCGCCAGCAGCTCTATTAAGACTTACAATGAGCAGTTCTTC.

The sample holds many counts of this clonotype. The rearrangement joins TRBV5-1 to TRBJ1-2; a weak D match, TRBD1 (5 bases). In germline, CDR1 is SGHRS, CDR2 YFSETQ. This CDR3 contains 14 residues. V was trimmed by 0 bases and J by 6 bases, leaving 12 bases between them. The CDR3 nucleotides are TGCGCCAGCAGCTTGGGGGGGGAGGGCCATGGCTACACCTTC. Its translation: CASSLGGEGHGYTF.

The V gene is TRBV4-3, the J gene TRBJ1-2; no clear D. CDR3 size: 14 residues. The ends were cut back, 0 bases at V and 6 bases at J, with 11 bases in the middle. CDR1 LGHNA and CDR2 YSLEER come from the germline V gene. The CDR3 sequence: CASSQDRATNGYTF. The CDR3 bases are TGCGCCAGCAGCCAAGATCGGGCGACAAATGGCTACACCTTC.

This chain connects TRBV19 to TRBJ2-7; possibly TRBD1 for D (6 bases). Germline CDR1 reads LNHDA; CDR2 reads SQIVND (reference sequence). With 3 bases removed from V and 0 bases from J, the gap between germline ends came to 18 bases. This CDR3 has 17 residues. Written as DNA, the CDR3 is TGTGCCAGTAGTATCATCGGCAGGGGAGATTCCTCCTACGAGCAGTACTTC. It translates to CASSIIGRGDSSYEQYF.

The table lists this clonotype with many counts. The CDR3 region is CASSPTGSNSPLHF. The CDR3 DNA reads TGTGCCAGCTCACCGACAGGGTCGAACTCACCCCTCCACTTT. The chain employs TRBV18 and TRBJ1-6, with 7 bases fitting TRBD1. CDR1 and CDR2 from the germline V gene are KGHSH and LQKENI. The CDR3 loop spans 14 amino acids. The junction had 6 bases not matched to a gene; V was cut back by 3 bases and J by 10 bases. Filled out from reference TRBV18 and TRBJ1-6, the complete variable domain reads NAGVMQNPRHLVRRRGQEARLRCSPMKGHSHVYWYRQLPEEGLKFMVYLQKENIIDESGMPKERFSAEFPKEGPSILRIQQVVRGDSAAYFCASSPTGSNSPLHFGNGTRLTVT.

V is TRBV12-3 or TRBV12-4 and J is TRBJ2-5, with 7 bases lining up with TRBD1. The CDR3 length is 13 residues. V was clipped by 5 bases and J by 4 bases; unmatched bases: 4. The CDR3 bases are TGTGCCAGCAGTCCGGGACAGTTAGAGACCCAGTACTTC. Its translation is CASSPGQLETQYF.

The rearrangement links TRBV28 to TRBJ1-5; D may be TRBD1 (5 bases). V was pared by 4 bases and J by 11 bases, with 12 bases between. Germline V CDR1 and CDR2: MDHEN, SYDVKM. The CDR3 consists of 12 residues. The CDR3 loop is CASSSPTATQHF. The DNA of the CDR3 is TGTGCCAGCAGTTCCCCGACAGCAACCCAGCATTTT. The whole variable domain, remainder taken from reference TRBV28 and TRBJ1-5, is DVKVTQSSRYLVKRTGEKVFLECVQDMDHENMFWYRQDPGLGLRLIYFSYDVKMKEKGDIPEGYSVSREKKERFSLILESASTNQTSMYLCASSSPTATQHFGDGTRLSIL.

The gene calls are TRBV3-1 and TRBJ1-4; D gene unclear. The CDR3 loop spans 11 amino acids. The germline V gene has CDR1 LGHDT and CDR2 YNNKEL (reference sequence). V was pared by 4 bases and J by 13 bases, with 10 bases between. CDR3 amino acids: CASSLPGRLFF. CDR3 DNA: TGTGCCAGCAGCCTCCCGGGGAGACTGTTTTTT.

This clonotype was seen a handful of times. The chain employs TRBV5-1 and TRBJ1-4; D remains ambiguous. CDR1 and CDR2 (germline): SGHRS, YFSETQ. The CDR3 contains 15 residues. The V end was cut by 1 base, the J end by 5 bases, with 12 bases between. CDR3 protein: CASSLTARENEKLFF. The CDR3 DNA is TGCGCCAGCAGCTTGACAGCTAGGGAAAATGAAAAACTGTTTTTT.

This clonotype was recorded at least ten times. The chain uses TRBV7-2 and TRBJ1-3; D not resolved. The CDR3 runs to 16 residues. The V and J ends lost 1 base and 3 bases respectively, with 13 bases between them. Germline V gene sequence: CDR1 SGHTA, CDR2 FQGNSA. CDR3 loop: CASSLEHYTSGNTIYF. DNA for the CDR3: TGTGCCAGCAGCTTAGAGCACTATACGAGTGGAAACACCATATATTTT.

This clonotype was seen a handful of times. This chain connects TRBV5-1 to TRBJ2-7; D unclear. This CDR3 has 15 amino acids. The V gene lost 4 bases and the J gene lost 0 bases, with 14 bases spanning the gap. Germline V lookup: CDR1 SGHRS, CDR2 YFSETQ. The CDR3 DNA sequence: TGCGCCAGCAGCCATGGGGTAGTGGACTCCTACGAGCAGTACTTC. It codes for CASSHGVVDSYEQYF.

This clonotype was seen many times. This rearrangement joins TRBV5-1 to TRBJ2-7, with a weak D call TRBD2 (7 bases). Germline V gene sequence: CDR1 SGHRS, CDR2 YFSETQ. The V gene lost 4 bases and the J gene lost 0 bases, with 14 bases spanning the gap. The CDR3 runs 15 residues. The DNA of the CDR3 is TGCGCCAGCAGCCTTACAGGGAGGGGCTCCTACGAGCAGTACTTC. Residues: CASSLTGRGSYEQYF. Together with reference TRBV5-1 and TRBJ2-7, the CDR3 gives the full variable domain: KAGVTQTPRYLIKTRGQQVTLSCSPISGHRSVSWYQQTPGQGLQFLFEYFSETQRNKGNFPGRFSGRQFSNSRSEMNVSTLELGDSALYLCASSLTGRGSYEQYFGPGTRLTVT.

This clonotype has just a few counts. The rearrangement uses TRBV7-3 and TRBJ2-2, with D unresolved. V gave up 3 bases and J gave up 0 bases, with 11 bases separating them. The CDR3 has 16 residues. Per the germline V gene, CDR1 is SGHTA and CDR2 is FQGTGA. CDR3 amino acids: CASSFNTGANTGELFF. For the CDR3, the DNA is TGTGCCAGCAGCTTCAACACGGGTGCGAACACCGGGGAGCTGTTTTTT.